This T cell receptor (beta chain) was identified in a study of regulatory T cells in long-lasting Graves disease. This clonotype was observed many times. Germline loops: CDR1 DFQATT, CDR2 SNEGSKA (reference sequence). V gave up 6 bases and J gave up 4 bases; unmatched junction bases: 8. The CDR3 has 14 residues. In building TCR beta libraries, iRepertoire HTBI primers were used together with Arm-PCR of CDR3 regions. Using its own MiXCR run on the multiplex PCR reads, TCRdb lists one record per CDR3 protein. The table has around 360,000 distinct CDR3 sequences, 16% seen once. Described time point: newly diagnosed GD, antithyroid drugs for less than 3 months. TCR sequences were obtained from RNA taken from PBMCs. This same sample was also part of a study on T cells in Graves' hyperthyroidism and ophthalmopathy.

The chain is built from TRBV20-1 and TRBJ1-2; 10 positions agree with TRBD1. This clonotype was obtained from a woman between 18 and 29 years old with Graves disease. Material: peripheral blood mononuclear cells (PBMCs), obtained at new diagnosis, from a patient treated with antithyroid drugs. CDR3 bases: TGCAGTGCCCTCAGGACAGGGGGAAGCTATGGCTACACCTTC. Residues: CSALRTGGSYGYTF.